This T cell receptor (beta chain) came from a study of Ad26.COV2.S vaccination and SARS-CoV-2 variants. The study's findings and limits: Greater spike-specific TCR breadth was seen in vaccine recipients than in placebo recipients.

In regard to this clone: Its antigen remains unknown.

Trimming stripped 4 bases from V and 1 base from J, with 17 bases between. The CDR3 runs 18 residues. Germline CDR1 is LGHDT and CDR2 is YNNKEL (reference sequence). The assay was immunoSEQ multiplex PCR, and TCRdb's table has in-frame clones only and misses some. There are over 110,000 clones in the sample; 70% to 90% occur only once, and around 5% lies in the top ten. The rearrangement joins TRBV3-1 (or the pseudogene TRBV3-2) to TRBJ1-6; D possibly corresponds to TRBD1 (5 bases). Sequenced material: peripheral blood, taken after recovery from COVID-19. This sequence was found in a human donor who had recovered from COVID-19. In DNA, the CDR3 is TGTGCCAGCAGCCCGGGACTGGGCCTGGGGTCCTATAATTCACCCCTCCACTTT. Protein: CASSPGLGLGSYNSPLHF.